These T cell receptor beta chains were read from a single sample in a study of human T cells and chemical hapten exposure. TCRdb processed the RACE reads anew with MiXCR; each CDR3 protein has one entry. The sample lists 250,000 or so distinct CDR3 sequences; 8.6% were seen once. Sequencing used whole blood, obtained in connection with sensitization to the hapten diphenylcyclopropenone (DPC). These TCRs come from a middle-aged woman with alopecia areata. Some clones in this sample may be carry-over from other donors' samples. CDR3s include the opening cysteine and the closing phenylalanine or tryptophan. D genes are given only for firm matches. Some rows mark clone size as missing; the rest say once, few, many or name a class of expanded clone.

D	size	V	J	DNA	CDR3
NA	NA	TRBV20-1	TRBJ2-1	TGCAGTGCTAAAGATTTATTTTCGATCGGCCAGAGCTCCTACAATGAGCAGTTCTTC	CSAKDLFSIGQSSYNEQFF
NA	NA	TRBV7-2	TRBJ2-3	TGTGCCGGCAGCTTCGAAGCAGATACGCAGTATTTT	CAGSFEADTQYF
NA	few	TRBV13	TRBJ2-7	TGTGCCAGCAAGCTATACAACTCCTACGAGCAGTACTTC	CASKLYNSYEQYF
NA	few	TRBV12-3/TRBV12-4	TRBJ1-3	TGTGCCAGCAGTTTAGTGGGGGGCGGAAACACCATATATTTT	CASSLVGGGNTIYF
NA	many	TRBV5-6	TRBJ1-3	TGTGCCAGCAGCTTAGGGACGGTCTCTGGAAACACCATATATTTT	CASSLGTVSGNTIYF
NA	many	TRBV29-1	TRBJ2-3	TGCAGCGTTTCGAACGAGGCACTAGTCACAGATACGCAGTATTTT	CSVSNEALVTDTQYF
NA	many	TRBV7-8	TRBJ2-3	TGTGCCAGCAGCCCCGACAGCACAGATACGCAGTATTTT	CASSPDSTDTQYF
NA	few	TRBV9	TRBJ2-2	TGTGCCAGCAGTGCCTCGAGACGACGGCAGAACACCGGGGAGCTGTTTTTT	CASSASRRRQNTGELFF
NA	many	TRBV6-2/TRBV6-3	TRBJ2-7	TGTGCCAGCAGTCGCCTCTCCTACGAGCAGTACTTC	CASSRLSYEQYF
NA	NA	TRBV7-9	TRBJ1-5	TGTGCCAGCAGCCCCTCCGGGGGGGCCTCGGGTCAGCCCCAGCATTTT	CASSPSGGASGQPQHF
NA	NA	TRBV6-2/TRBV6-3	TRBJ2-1	TGTGCCAGCAGTTACTCGGAAGAGACAGGAGGGCAGTTCTTC	CASSYSEETGGQFF
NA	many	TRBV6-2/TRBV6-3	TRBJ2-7	TGTGCCGGAGCCTCGACCTCCTACGAGCAGTACTTC	CAGASTSYEQYF
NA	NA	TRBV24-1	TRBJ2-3	TGTGCCACCAGCAGCTCCACAGATACGCAGTATTTT	CATSSSTDTQYF
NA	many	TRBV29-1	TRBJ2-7	TGCAGCGTCCGGGACGCTCCGGAGCAGTACTTC	CSVRDAPEQYF
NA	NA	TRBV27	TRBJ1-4	TGTGCCAGCAGTTCCCCGGGTTCGTACGAAAAACTGTTTTTT	CASSSPGSYEKLFF
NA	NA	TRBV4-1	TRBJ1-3	TGCGCCAGCAGCCATGCATCCGGGGGACGCAGCTCTGGAAACACCATATATTTT	CASSHASGGRSSGNTIYF
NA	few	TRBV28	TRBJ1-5	TGTGCCAGCAGTTTATCGGCGACACCCTACAATCAGCCCCAGCATTTT	CASSLSATPYNQPQHF
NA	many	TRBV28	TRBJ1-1	TGTGCCAGCAGTAATACAGGGTCTGAAGCTTTCTTT	CASSNTGSEAFF
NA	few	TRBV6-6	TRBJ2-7	TGTGCCAGCAGTCCGCCGGGGAGCCCCTACGAGCAGTACTTC	CASSPPGSPYEQYF
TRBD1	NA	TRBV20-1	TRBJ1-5	TGCAGTGCTAGAGGACAGGGGCCTTTCAATCAGCCCCAGCATTTT	CSARGQGPFNQPQHF
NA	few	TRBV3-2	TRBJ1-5	TGTGCCAGCCGTCAGCTTAGCAATCAGCCCCAGCATTTT	CASRQLSNQPQHF
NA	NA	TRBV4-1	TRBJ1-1	TGCGCCAGCAGCCAAGTTATTAGTCTGAACCCAGGATCGAACACTGAAGCTTTCTTT	CASSQVISLNPGSNTEAFF